The sequence of this TCR beta chain was determined in a study of T-cell memory formation after mild COVID-19. The overall study: Largely donor-specific TCR clusters were found. Findings and limits, study-wide: Clones that shrank (day 15 to 85) were balanced CD4/CD8, whereas later expanders leaned CD4+. Pre-infection memory showed some responding clones, and this suggested that cross-reactive memory joined. Confirmation was lacking for SARS-CoV-2 specificity of second-wave clones that peaked on day 37.

This clonotype was counted only a few times. Antigen specificity is unknown. Each CDR3 protein is one row after TCRdb ran MiXCR on the 5' RACE reads. In the table there are roughly 610,000 distinct CDR3 sequences, roughly a sixth of which are singletons. The source is an adult woman who had mild COVID-19 (a few samples of this study predate the infection). Cell type and time point are not known. Source material: PBMCs or a T cell subset sorted from them (not recorded which).

For the CDR3, the DNA is TGTGCCAGCAGCGCGGGACAGCAACTTGAAGCTTTCTTT. The encoded protein is CASSAGQQLEAFF. The chain couples TRBV9 to TRBJ1-1; 7 nucleotides agree with TRBD1. Germline lookup yields CDR1 SGDLS and CDR2 YYNGEE. V lost 3 bases and J lost 7; bases outside the gene matches: 6. This CDR3 comprises 13 residues.